This entry concerns a single TCR beta chain. The junction departs from the called germline gene at one end, perhaps through a read error. The data stem from a study of tumor and adjacent non-tumor tissue in lung cancer. Study at large: Aged 31 to 76 years, patients included roughly 10 men and 4 to 6 women with stage I to III disease.

No cell sorting was done before RNA was extracted from the tissue. This CDR3 is 14 amino acids long. The germline CDR1 and CDR2 sequences are MGHRA and YSYEKL. A modified ARM-PCR protocol with three rounds of nested PCR amplified TCRbeta. TCRdb reanalysed the multiplex PCR reads using MiXCR and keeps one entry per CDR3 protein. Of 68,000 or so distinct CDR3 sequences in the sample, roughly 60% were seen once. The clonotype comes from a man aged 50 or older with non-small cell lung cancer. The sample consisted of lung tumor tissue. This chain connects TRBV4-1 to TRBJ1-5; D perhaps matches TRBD1 (6 bases). CDR3 loop: CASSHRTDSQPQHF. As DNA, the CDR3 is TGCGCCAGTAGCCACCGGACAGACAGTCAGCCCCAGCATTTT.